This TCR beta chain was observed in a study of cytomegalovirus exposure and HLA in healthy donors. Germline loops: CDR1 SEHNR, CDR2 FQNEAQ (reference sequence). V lost 1 base to trimming and J lost 4 bases, with 14 bases between them. This CDR3 spans 16 amino acids. The PCR made use of 60 Vbeta and 13 Jbeta primers. Assay: immunoSEQ multiplex PCR; the TCRdb copy retains only in-frame clones and omits some. The repertoire holds over 110,000 clones, with 75% to 80% as singletons. The clonotype comes from a woman between 40 and 55 years old in good health and CMV-seropositive. The sample taken for sequencing was PBMCs. The V gene is TRBV7-9, the J gene TRBJ2-1; D not certain. The CDR3 loop is CASSLDVGGPYNEQFF. The CDR3 nucleotides read TGTGCCAGCAGCTTAGACGTGGGTGGGCCGTACAATGAGCAGTTCTTC.